The rows below give T cell receptor beta chains drawn from one sample of a study of T cell responses to AZD1222 COVID-19 vaccine. Sequenced by immunoSEQ multiplex PCR; TCRdb stores in-frame clones only, minus some. The sample records approximately 76,000 clones, about 84% being singletons. The sample consisted of peripheral blood, taken on day 0 of AZD1222 vaccination. The receptors were sampled from an adult in good health. Each CDR3 is given with its conserved first and last residue. The order of the fields is clone size, D gene, J gene, V gene, CDR3 DNA, CDR3 protein. D genes are given only for firm matches. The listing skips clone size in some rows; elsewhere it reads once, few, many or a size class.

clone size: few; D gene: .; J gene: TRBJ2-1; V gene: TRBV19; CDR3 DNA: TGTGCCAGTAGTATAGGACGGTACAATGAGCAGTTCTTC; CDR3 protein: CASSIGRYNEQFF
clone size: .; D gene: TRBD1; J gene: TRBJ2-5; V gene: TRBV5-1; CDR3 DNA: TGCGCCAGCAGCCCCGGGACAGGGAAGGAGACCCAGTACTTC; CDR3 protein: CASSPGTGKETQYF
clone size: .; D gene: .; J gene: TRBJ1-1; V gene: TRBV5-1; CDR3 DNA: TGCGCCAGCAGCCTGGGGACGGGGAACACTGAAGCTTTCTTT; CDR3 protein: CASSLGTGNTEAFF
clone size: .; D gene: .; J gene: TRBJ2-6; V gene: TRBV29-1; CDR3 DNA: TGCAGCGTCACCGATGAGGGGACCAGCTCTGGGGCCAACGTCCTGACTTTC; CDR3 protein: CSVTDEGTSSGANVLTF
clone size: .; D gene: TRBD1; J gene: TRBJ1-6; V gene: TRBV20-1; CDR3 DNA: TGCAGTGCTAGTAGACCGGGACAGGAGGATTCACCCCTCCACTTT; CDR3 protein: CSASRPGQEDSPLHF
clone size: .; D gene: .; J gene: TRBJ1-1; V gene: TRBV28; CDR3 DNA: TGTGCCAGCAGTTTGACCTTAGGGCAGGGCGTTCCTGAAGCTTTCTTT; CDR3 protein: CASSLTLGQGVPEAFF
clone size: .; D gene: TRBD1; J gene: TRBJ2-5; V gene: TRBV9; CDR3 DNA: TGTGCCAGCAGCGTAGGGGACAGGAGCCAAGAGACCCAGTACTTC; CDR3 protein: CASSVGDRSQETQYF
clone size: .; D gene: .; J gene: TRBJ2-3; V gene: TRBV11-3; CDR3 DNA: TGTGCCAGCAGCCTAAGTCGTGGGACAGATACGCAGTATTTT; CDR3 protein: CASSLSRGTDTQYF
clone size: few; D gene: TRBD1; J gene: TRBJ2-7; V gene: TRBV2; CDR3 DNA: TGTGCCAGCTCCCCCCTACCAGGGACAGGGGAGGCCTACGAGCAGTACTTC; CDR3 protein: CASSPLPGTGEAYEQYF
clone size: .; D gene: .; J gene: TRBJ1-6; V gene: TRBV7-2; CDR3 DNA: TGTGCCAGCAGCTTAGATCCAGGGTGGAATTCACCCCTCCACTTT; CDR3 protein: CASSLDPGWNSPLHF
clone size: .; D gene: TRBD1; J gene: TRBJ1-5; V gene: TRBV6-6; CDR3 DNA: TGTGCCAGCAGTCCTCGACGGACAGGGACTAATAGCAATCAGCCCCAGCATTTT; CDR3 protein: CASSPRRTGTNSNQPQHF
clone size: .; D gene: .; J gene: TRBJ2-1; V gene: TRBV11-3; CDR3 DNA: TGTGCCAGCAGCTTAGATTCAGGGTCCTACAATGAGCAGTTCTTC; CDR3 protein: CASSLDSGSYNEQFF
clone size: .; D gene: TRBD1; J gene: TRBJ1-2; V gene: TRBV5-4; CDR3 DNA: TGTGCCAGCAGCCACAGGGACAGGGATAAAGGCTACACCTTC; CDR3 protein: CASSHRDRDKGYTF
clone size: once; D gene: .; J gene: TRBJ1-1; V gene: TRBV6-5; CDR3 DNA: TGTGCCAGCATAAACAGTAACACTGAAGCTTTCTTT; CDR3 protein: CASINSNTEAFF
clone size: once; D gene: .; J gene: TRBJ2-1; V gene: TRBV30; CDR3 DNA: TGTGCCTGGAGTTGGTCGAGTAGTGAGCAGTTCTTC; CDR3 protein: CAWSWSSSEQFF
clone size: .; D gene: .; J gene: TRBJ2-7; V gene: TRBV5-6; CDR3 DNA: TGTGCCAGCAGCTTGGAGCGCCGGGAGCAGTACTTC; CDR3 protein: CASSLERREQYF
clone size: few; D gene: .; J gene: TRBJ1-1; V gene: TRBV4-3; CDR3 DNA: TGCGCCAGCAGCCAACGTATTTCGCGTTGGACTGAAGCTTTCTTT; CDR3 protein: CASSQRISRWTEAFF
clone size: .; D gene: .; J gene: TRBJ2-1; V gene: TRBV5-1; CDR3 DNA: TGCGCCAGCAGCTTGGCCAGTGGAGGGGTTGCCGAGGACAATGAGCAGTTCTTC; CDR3 protein: CASSLASGGVAEDNEQFF
clone size: .; D gene: .; J gene: TRBJ1-1; V gene: TRBV19; CDR3 DNA: TGTGCCAGTAGTATAAGTCGAGGGGCTGAAGCTTTCTTT; CDR3 protein: CASSISRGAEAFF
clone size: .; D gene: TRBD1; J gene: TRBJ2-2; V gene: TRBV11-3; CDR3 DNA: TGTGCCAGCAGCCCGGGACAGAAAGACACCGGGGAGCTGTTTTTT; CDR3 protein: CASSPGQKDTGELFF
clone size: .; D gene: .; J gene: TRBJ1-5; V gene: TRBV19; CDR3 DNA: TGTGCCAGTAAGAGGGAACAGGGTAGGGATCAGCCCCAGCATTTT; CDR3 protein: CASKREQGRDQPQHF
clone size: .; D gene: .; J gene: TRBJ1-1; V gene: TRBV9; CDR3 DNA: TGTGCCAGCAGCGCCACAGGGACTGAAGCTTTCTTT; CDR3 protein: CASSATGTEAFF
clone size: .; D gene: .; J gene: TRBJ1-1; V gene: TRBV7-8; CDR3 DNA: TGTGCCAGCAGCTTAGGCGTTGTTATGAACACTGAAGCTTTCTTT; CDR3 protein: CASSLGVVMNTEAFF
clone size: once; D gene: TRBD2; J gene: TRBJ2-1; V gene: TRBV19; CDR3 DNA: TGTGCCAGTTCACCCGATAGCGGGAGGGCCGACAATGAGCAGTTCTTC; CDR3 protein: CASSPDSGRADNEQFF
clone size: .; D gene: TRBD1; J gene: TRBJ1-5; V gene: TRBV19; CDR3 DNA: TGTGCCAGTAGTATCTTGGGACAGAGCCAGGCCCAGCATTTT; CDR3 protein: CASSILGQSQAQHF
clone size: .; D gene: .; J gene: TRBJ2-4; V gene: TRBV21-1; CDR3 DNA: TGTGCCAGCAGCGCAGGGGGACCCAAGATCAAAAACATTCAGTACTTC; CDR3 protein: CASSAGGPKIKNIQYF
clone size: once; D gene: TRBD1; J gene: TRBJ1-5; V gene: TRBV4-2; CDR3 DNA: TGTGCCAGCAGCCAAGGACAGGGTGGCAATCAGCCCCAGCATTTT; CDR3 protein: CASSQGQGGNQPQHF
clone size: .; D gene: .; J gene: TRBJ1-5; V gene: TRBV7-2; CDR3 DNA: TGTGCCAGCAGCCCACGCGCCGGCCAACAGCCCCAGCATTTT; CDR3 protein: CASSPRAGQQPQHF
clone size: .; D gene: .; J gene: TRBJ2-3; V gene: TRBV7-2; CDR3 DNA: TGTGCCAGCAGCCCCGGACGCAACACAGATACGCAGTATTTT; CDR3 protein: CASSPGRNTDTQYF
clone size: .; D gene: TRBD2; J gene: TRBJ2-3; V gene: TRBV7-2; CDR3 DNA: TGTGCCAGCAGGGGACTAGTTCGGGCAGATACGCAGTATTTT; CDR3 protein: CASRGLVRADTQYF
clone size: .; D gene: .; J gene: TRBJ1-6; V gene: TRBV4-1; CDR3 DNA: TGCGCCAGCAGCCAAGTACAGGGCAATTCACCCCTCCACTTT; CDR3 protein: CASSQVQGNSPLHF
clone size: .; D gene: TRBD2; J gene: TRBJ2-7; V gene: TRBV7-2; CDR3 DNA: TGTGCCAGCAGCTTAAGCGTCGCTAGCGGGGGGTTCAACGAGCAGTACTTC; CDR3 protein: CASSLSVASGGFNEQYF
clone size: .; D gene: .; J gene: TRBJ2-6; V gene: TRBV9; CDR3 DNA: TGTGCCAGCAGCTCCCAGGCTGGGGCCAACGTCCTGACTTTC; CDR3 protein: CASSSQAGANVLTF
clone size: .; D gene: TRBD1; J gene: TRBJ1-1; V gene: TRBV2; CDR3 DNA: TGTGCCAGCAGTCCGGACAGGGGGAGCACTGAAGCTTTCTTT; CDR3 protein: CASSPDRGSTEAFF
clone size: .; D gene: TRBD1; J gene: TRBJ2-7; V gene: TRBV2; CDR3 DNA: TGTGCCAGCAGGGGACAGTACGAGCAGTACTTC; CDR3 protein: CASRGQYEQYF
clone size: once; D gene: .; J gene: TRBJ1-2; V gene: TRBV5-1; CDR3 DNA: TGCGCCAGCAGCTCCTCCCAACCCGCAGGAGGCTACACCTTC; CDR3 protein: CASSSSQPAGGYTF
clone size: .; D gene: TRBD1; J gene: TRBJ1-1; V gene: TRBV25-1; CDR3 DNA: TGTGCCAGCAGCCAGACAGGGGTGGTCACTGAAGCTTTCTTT; CDR3 protein: CASSQTGVVTEAFF
clone size: .; D gene: .; J gene: TRBJ2-3; V gene: TRBV14; CDR3 DNA: TGTGCCAGCAGCCAAGATGGAACGAGCGGACTCACAGATACGCAGTATTTT; CDR3 protein: CASSQDGTSGLTDTQYF
clone size: .; D gene: .; J gene: TRBJ1-5; V gene: TRBV30; CDR3 DNA: TGTGCCTGGACCCCGGGAGGGGGCAATCAGCCCCAGCATTTT; CDR3 protein: CAWTPGGGNQPQHF
clone size: .; D gene: TRBD2; J gene: TRBJ2-7; V gene: TRBV9; CDR3 DNA: TGTGCCAGCAGCGTAGGGCTAGCGGCCTACGAGCAGTACTTC; CDR3 protein: CASSVGLAAYEQYF
clone size: few; D gene: TRBD1; J gene: TRBJ2-3; V gene: TRBV5-1; CDR3 DNA: TGCGCCAGCAACGAGGGGGCCAAACCCCCAGATACGCAGTATTTT; CDR3 protein: CASNEGAKPPDTQYF
clone size: .; D gene: .; J gene: TRBJ1-1; V gene: TRBV25-1; CDR3 DNA: TGTGCCAGCAGTGAATATAAAGTAGGGAGGGACACTGAAGCTTTCTTT; CDR3 protein: CASSEYKVGRDTEAFF
clone size: .; D gene: .; J gene: TRBJ2-3; V gene: TRBV4-1; CDR3 DNA: TGCGCCAGCAGCCAAGACTCGGTCGGCCGGCCGGATACGCAGTATTTT; CDR3 protein: CASSQDSVGRPDTQYF
clone size: .; D gene: .; J gene: TRBJ1-1; V gene: TRBV3-1/TRBV3-2; CDR3 DNA: TGTGCCAGCAGCCAAGGAGGCGGGGTTGGCACTGAAGCTTTCTTT; CDR3 protein: CASSQGGGVGTEAFF
clone size: .; D gene: TRBD1; J gene: TRBJ2-5; V gene: TRBV19; CDR3 DNA: TGTGCCAGTGGACAGGGTGGTGGAGAGACCCAGTACTTC; CDR3 protein: CASGQGGGETQYF
clone size: .; D gene: TRBD2; J gene: TRBJ2-2; V gene: TRBV19; CDR3 DNA: TGTGCCAGTAGTATACCTAGCGGGCTGAACACCGGGGAGCTGTTTTTT; CDR3 protein: CASSIPSGLNTGELFF
clone size: .; D gene: .; J gene: TRBJ1-2; V gene: TRBV23-1; CDR3 DNA: TGCGCCAGCAGTCAACGGGACAATAGAGCAGGCGGCTACACCTTC; CDR3 protein: CASSQRDNRAGGYTF